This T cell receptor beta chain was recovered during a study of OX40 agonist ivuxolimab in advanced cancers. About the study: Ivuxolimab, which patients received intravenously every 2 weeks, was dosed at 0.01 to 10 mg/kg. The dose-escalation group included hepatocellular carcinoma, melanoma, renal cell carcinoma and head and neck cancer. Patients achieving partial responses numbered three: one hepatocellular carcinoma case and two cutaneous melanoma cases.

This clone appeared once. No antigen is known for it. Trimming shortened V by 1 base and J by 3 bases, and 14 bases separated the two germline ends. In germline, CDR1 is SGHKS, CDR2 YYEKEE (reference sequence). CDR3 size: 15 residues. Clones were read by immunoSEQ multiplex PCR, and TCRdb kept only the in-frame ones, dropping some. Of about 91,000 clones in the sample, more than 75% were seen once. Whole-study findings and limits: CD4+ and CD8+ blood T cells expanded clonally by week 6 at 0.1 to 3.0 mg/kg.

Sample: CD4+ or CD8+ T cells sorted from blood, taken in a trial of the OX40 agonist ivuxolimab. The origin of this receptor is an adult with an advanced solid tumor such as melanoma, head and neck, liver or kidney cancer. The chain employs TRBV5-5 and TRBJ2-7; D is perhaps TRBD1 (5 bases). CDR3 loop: CASSLRAGLNYEQYF. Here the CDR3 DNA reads TGTGCCAGCAGCTTGAGGGCAGGGCTAAACTACGAGCAGTACTTC.